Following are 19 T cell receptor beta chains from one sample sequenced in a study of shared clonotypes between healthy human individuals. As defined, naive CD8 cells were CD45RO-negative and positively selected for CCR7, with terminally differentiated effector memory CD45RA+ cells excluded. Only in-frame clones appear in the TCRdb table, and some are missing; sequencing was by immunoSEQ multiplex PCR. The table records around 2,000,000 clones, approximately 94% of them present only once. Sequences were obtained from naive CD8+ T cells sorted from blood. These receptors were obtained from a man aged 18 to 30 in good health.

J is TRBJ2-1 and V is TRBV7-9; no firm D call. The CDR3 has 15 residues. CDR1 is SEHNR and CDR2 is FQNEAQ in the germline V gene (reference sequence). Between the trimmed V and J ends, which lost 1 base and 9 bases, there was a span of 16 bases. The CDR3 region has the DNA TGTGCCAGCAGCTTAGTGGTAGGCCCCTCGGCTGAGCAGTTCTTC. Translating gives CASSLVVGPSAEQFF.

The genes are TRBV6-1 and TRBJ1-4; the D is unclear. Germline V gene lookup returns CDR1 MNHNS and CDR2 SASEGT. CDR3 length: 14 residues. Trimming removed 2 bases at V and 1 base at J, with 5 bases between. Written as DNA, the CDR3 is TGTGCCAGCAGTGAACGGGTAACTAATGAAAAACTGTTTTTT. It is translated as CASSERVTNEKLFF.

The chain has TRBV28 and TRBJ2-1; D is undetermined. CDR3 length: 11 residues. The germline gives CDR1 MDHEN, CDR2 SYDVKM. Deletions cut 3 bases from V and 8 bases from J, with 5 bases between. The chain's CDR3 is CASSFPDEQFF. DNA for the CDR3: TGTGCCAGCAGTTTCCCAGATGAGCAGTTCTTC. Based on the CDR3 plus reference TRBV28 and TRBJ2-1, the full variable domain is DVKVTQSSRYLVKRTGEKVFLECVQDMDHENMFWYRQDPGLGLRLIYFSYDVKMKEKGDIPEGYSVSREKKERFSLILESASTNQTSMYLCASSFPDEQFFGPGTRLTVL.

DNA for the CDR3: TGCGCCAGCAGTGAATTGGGCGGGAGGGCTTCCTACGAGCAGTACTTC. Its translation: CASSELGGRASYEQYF. The chain employs TRBV10-2 and TRBJ2-7, with TRBD2 identical over 9 bases. CDR3 length: 16 residues. V lost 3 bases and J lost 1; bases outside the gene matches: 7. The germline V gene encodes CDR1 WSHSY and CDR2 SAAADI.

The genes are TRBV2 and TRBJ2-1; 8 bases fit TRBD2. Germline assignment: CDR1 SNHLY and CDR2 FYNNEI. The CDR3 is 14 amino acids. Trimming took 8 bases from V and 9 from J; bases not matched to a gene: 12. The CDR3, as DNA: TGTGCCAGCCAAGCCTTGGCGGGAGGAGGTGAGCAGTTCTTC. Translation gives CASQALAGGGEQFF. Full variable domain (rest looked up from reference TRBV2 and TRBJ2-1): EPEVTQTPSHQVTQMGQEVILRCVPISNHLYFYWYRQILGQKVEFLVSFYNNEISEKSEIFDDQFSVERPDGSNFTLKIRSTKLEDSAMYFCASQALAGGGEQFFGPGTRLTVL.

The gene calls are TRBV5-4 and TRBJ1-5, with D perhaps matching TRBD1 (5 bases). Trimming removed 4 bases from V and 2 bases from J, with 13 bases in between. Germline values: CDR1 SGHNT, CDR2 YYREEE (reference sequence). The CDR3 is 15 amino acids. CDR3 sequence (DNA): TGTGCCAGCAGCCGGACCCCGGGGGGCAATCAGCCCCAGCATTTT. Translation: CASSRTPGGNQPQHF. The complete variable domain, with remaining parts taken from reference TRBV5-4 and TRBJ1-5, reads ETGVTQSPTHLIKTRGQQVTLRCSSQSGHNTVSWYQQALGQGPQFIFQYYREEENGRGNFPPRFSGLQFPNYSSELNVNALELDDSALYLCASSRTPGGNQPQHFGDGTRLSIL.

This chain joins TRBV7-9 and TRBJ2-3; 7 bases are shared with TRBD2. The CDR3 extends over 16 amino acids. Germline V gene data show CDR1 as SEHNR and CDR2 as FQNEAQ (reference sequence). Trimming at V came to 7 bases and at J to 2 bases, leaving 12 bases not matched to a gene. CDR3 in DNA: TGTGCCAGCACCCCTGGGGAGGGTCCTAACACAGATACGCAGTATTTT. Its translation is CASTPGEGPNTDTQYF.

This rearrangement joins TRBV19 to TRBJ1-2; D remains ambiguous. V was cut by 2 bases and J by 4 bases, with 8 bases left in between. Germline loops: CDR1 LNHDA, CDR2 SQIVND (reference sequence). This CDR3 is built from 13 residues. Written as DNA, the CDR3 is TGTGCCAGTAGTATAATGAGTTCCTATGGCTACACCTTC. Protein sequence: CASSIMSSYGYTF.

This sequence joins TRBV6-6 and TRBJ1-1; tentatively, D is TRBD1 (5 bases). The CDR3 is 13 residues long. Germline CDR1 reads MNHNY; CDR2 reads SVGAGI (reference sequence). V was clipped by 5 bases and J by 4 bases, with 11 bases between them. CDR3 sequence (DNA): TGTGCCAGCAGTCTCGGGGGATTCACTGAAGCTTTCTTT. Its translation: CASSLGGFTEAFF.

CDR3 sequence: CASSHPTGGAYEQYF. As DNA, the CDR3 is TGTGCCAGCAGCCACCCGACAGGGGGGGCCTACGAGCAGTACTTC. The V and J genes are TRBV14 and TRBJ2-7; 9 positions agree with TRBD1. Germline CDR1 SGHDN, CDR2 FVKESK. With V trimmed by 3 bases and J by 2 bases, 5 bases remained unmatched. The CDR3 covers 15 residues.

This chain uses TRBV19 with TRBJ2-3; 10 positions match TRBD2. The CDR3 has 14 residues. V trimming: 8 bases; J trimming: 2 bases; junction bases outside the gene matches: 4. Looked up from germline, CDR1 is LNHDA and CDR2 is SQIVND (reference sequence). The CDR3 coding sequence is TGTGCCAGTGAAGCGGGGGGGATCACAGATACGCAGTATTTT. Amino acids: CASEAGGITDTQYF.

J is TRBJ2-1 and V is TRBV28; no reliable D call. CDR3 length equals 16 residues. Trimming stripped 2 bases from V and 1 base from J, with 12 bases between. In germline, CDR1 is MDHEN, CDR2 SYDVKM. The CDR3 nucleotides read TGTGCCAGCAGTTTAAAGCCACTCTGGTCCTACAATGAGCAGTTCTTC. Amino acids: CASSLKPLWSYNEQFF.

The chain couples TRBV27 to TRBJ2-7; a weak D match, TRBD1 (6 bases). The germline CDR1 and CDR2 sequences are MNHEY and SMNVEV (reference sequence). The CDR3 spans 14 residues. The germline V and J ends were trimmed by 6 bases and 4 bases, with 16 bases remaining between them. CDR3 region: CASSRTGYDYEQYF. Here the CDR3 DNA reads TGTGCCAGCAGCCGCACAGGGTACGATTACGAGCAGTACTTC.

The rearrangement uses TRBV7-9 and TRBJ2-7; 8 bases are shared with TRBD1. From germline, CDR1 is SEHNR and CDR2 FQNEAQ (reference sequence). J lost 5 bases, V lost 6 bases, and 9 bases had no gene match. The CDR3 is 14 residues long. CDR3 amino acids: CASRQGASQDEQYF. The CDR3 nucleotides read TGTGCCAGCAGGCAGGGGGCATCCCAGGACGAGCAGTACTTC.

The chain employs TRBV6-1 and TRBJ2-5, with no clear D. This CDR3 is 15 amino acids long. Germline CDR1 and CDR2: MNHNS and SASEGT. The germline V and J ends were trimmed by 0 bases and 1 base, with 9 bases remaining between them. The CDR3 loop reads CASSEAWTSQETQYF. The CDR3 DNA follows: TGTGCCAGCAGTGAAGCCTGGACGTCCCAAGAGACCCAGTACTTC.

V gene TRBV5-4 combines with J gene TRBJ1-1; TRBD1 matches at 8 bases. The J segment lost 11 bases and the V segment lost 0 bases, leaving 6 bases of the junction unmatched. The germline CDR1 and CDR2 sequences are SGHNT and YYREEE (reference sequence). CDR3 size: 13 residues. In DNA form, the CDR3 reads TGTGCCAGCAGCTTGGATCAGGGGGCGCGTGCTTTCTTT. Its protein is CASSLDQGARAFF.

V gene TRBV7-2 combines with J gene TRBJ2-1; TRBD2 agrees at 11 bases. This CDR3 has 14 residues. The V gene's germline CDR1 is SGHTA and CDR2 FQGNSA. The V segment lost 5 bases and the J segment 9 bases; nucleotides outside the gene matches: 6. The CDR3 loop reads CASSIIAGGPEQFF. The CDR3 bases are TGTGCCAGCAGCATAATAGCGGGAGGGCCTGAGCAGTTCTTC.

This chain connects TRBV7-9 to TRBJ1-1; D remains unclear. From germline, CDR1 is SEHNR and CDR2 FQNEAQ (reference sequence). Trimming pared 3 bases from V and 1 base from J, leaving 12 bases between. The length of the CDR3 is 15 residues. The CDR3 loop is CASSLRIQPNTEAFF. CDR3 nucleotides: TGTGCCAGCAGCTTGAGGATACAGCCGAACACTGAAGCTTTCTTT.

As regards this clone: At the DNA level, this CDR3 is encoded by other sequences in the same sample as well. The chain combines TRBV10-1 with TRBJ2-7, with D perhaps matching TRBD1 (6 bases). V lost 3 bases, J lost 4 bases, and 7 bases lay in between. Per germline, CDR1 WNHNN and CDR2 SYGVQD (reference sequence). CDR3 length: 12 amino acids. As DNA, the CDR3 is TGCGCCAGCAGTGAAGGGGGTTACGAGCAGTACTTC. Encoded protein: CASSEGGYEQYF.